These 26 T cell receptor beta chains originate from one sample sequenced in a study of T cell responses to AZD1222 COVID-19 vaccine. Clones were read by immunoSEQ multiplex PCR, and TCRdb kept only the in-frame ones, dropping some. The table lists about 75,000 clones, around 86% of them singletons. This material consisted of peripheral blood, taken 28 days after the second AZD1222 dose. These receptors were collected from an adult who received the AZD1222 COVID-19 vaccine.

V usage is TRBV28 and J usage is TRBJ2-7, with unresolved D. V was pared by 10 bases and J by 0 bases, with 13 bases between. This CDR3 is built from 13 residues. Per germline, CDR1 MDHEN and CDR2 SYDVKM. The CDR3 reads CATETQDSYEQYF. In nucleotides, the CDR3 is TGTGCCACCGAGACTCAAGACTCCTACGAGCAGTACTTC.

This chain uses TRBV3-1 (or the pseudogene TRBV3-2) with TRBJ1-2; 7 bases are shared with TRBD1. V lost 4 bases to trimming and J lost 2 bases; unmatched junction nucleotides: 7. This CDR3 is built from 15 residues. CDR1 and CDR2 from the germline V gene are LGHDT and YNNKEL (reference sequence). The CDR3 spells CASSRVRQGNYGYTF. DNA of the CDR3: TGTGCCAGCAGCCGAGTTAGACAGGGAAACTATGGCTACACCTTC.

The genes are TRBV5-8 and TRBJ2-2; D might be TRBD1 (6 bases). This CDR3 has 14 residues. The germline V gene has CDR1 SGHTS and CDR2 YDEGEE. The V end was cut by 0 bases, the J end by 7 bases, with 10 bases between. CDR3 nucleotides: TGTGCCAGCAGCTTGGTTTGGGGGCACGGGGAGCTGTTTTTT. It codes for CASSLVWGHGELFF.

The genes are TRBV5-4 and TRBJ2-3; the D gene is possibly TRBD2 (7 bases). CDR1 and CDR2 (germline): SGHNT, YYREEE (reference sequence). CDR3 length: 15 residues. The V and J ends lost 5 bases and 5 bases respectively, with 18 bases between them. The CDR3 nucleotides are TGTGCCAGCAGACCTACGGGGGGCCGAGGAGATACGCAGTATTTT. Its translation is CASRPTGGRGDTQYF.

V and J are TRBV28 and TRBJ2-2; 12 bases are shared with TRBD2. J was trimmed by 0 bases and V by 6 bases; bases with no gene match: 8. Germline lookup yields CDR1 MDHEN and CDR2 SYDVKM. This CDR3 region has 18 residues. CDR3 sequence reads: CASRERLAGDPNTGELFF. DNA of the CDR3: TGTGCCAGCAGGGAAAGACTAGCGGGGGACCCGAACACCGGGGAGCTGTTTTTT.

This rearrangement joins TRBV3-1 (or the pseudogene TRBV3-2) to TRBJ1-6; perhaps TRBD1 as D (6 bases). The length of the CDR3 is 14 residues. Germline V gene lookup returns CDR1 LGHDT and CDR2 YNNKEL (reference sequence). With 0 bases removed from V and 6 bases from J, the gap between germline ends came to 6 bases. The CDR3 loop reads CASSQEQGNSPLHF. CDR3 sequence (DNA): TGTGCCAGCAGCCAAGAACAGGGTAATTCACCCCTCCACTTT.

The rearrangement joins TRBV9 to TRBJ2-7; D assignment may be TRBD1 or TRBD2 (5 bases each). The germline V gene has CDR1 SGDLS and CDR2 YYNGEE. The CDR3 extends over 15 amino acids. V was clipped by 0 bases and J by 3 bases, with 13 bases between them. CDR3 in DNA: TGTGCCAGCAGCGTAGGCGTCGGGGCTTTCTACGAGCAGTACTTC. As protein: CASSVGVGAFYEQYF.

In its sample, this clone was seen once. CDR3 sequence reads: CASSPSDRVSTGELFF. The CDR3 coding sequence is TGTGCCAGCTCACCGTCCGACAGGGTTAGCACCGGGGAGCTGTTTTTT. The gene calls are TRBV18 and TRBJ2-2; 7 positions agree with TRBD1. CDR1 and CDR2 (germline): KGHSH, LQKENI. Trimming at V came to 3 bases and at J to 4 bases, leaving 8 bases not matched to a gene. CDR3 length equals 16 residues.

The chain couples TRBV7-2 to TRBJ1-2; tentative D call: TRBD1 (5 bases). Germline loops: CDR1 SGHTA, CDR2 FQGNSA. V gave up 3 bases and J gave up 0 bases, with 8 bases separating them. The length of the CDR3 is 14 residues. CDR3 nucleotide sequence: TGTGCCAGCAGCTTCGGGACTCCTAACTATGGCTACACCTTC. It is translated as CASSFGTPNYGYTF.

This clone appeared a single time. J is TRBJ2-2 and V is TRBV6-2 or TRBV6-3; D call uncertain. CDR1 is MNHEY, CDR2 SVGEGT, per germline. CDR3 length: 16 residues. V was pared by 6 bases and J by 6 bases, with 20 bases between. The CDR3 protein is CASSELVPAPPGELFF. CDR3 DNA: TGTGCCAGCAGCGAACTGGTCCCAGCGCCCCCCGGGGAGCTGTTTTTT.

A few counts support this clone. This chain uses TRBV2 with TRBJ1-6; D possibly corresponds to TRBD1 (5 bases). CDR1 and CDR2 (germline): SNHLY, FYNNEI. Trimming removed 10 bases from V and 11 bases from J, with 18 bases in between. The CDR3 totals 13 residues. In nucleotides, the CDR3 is TGTGCCACCGGGACTTCCCCTCGGACACCCCTCCACTTT. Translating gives CATGTSPRTPLHF.

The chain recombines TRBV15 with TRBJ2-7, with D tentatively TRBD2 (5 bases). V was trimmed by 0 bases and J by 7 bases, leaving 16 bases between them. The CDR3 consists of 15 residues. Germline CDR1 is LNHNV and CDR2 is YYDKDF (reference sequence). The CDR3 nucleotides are TGTGCCACCAGCAGAGATCGAGGCAGCCCGGGGGAGCAGTACTTC. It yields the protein CATSRDRGSPGEQYF.

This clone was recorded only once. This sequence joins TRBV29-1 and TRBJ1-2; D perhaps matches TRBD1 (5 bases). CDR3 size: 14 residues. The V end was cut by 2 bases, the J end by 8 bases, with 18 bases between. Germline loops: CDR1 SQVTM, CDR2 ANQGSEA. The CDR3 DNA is TGCAGCGTTGAACCGGGACGCGGGCTTGGGGGCTACACCTTC. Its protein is CSVEPGRGLGGYTF.

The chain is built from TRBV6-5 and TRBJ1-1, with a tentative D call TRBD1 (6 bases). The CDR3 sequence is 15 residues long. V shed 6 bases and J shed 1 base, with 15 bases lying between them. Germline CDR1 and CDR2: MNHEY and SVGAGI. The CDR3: CASRSTGRGNTEAFF. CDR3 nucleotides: TGTGCCAGCAGGTCTACAGGGAGGGGGAACACTGAAGCTTTCTTT.

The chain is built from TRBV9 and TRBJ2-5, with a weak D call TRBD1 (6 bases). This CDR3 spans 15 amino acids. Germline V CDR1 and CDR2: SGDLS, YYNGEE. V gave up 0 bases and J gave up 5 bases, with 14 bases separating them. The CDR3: CASSVAGTTGETQYF. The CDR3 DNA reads TGTGCCAGCAGCGTAGCCGGGACAACAGGGGAGACCCAGTACTTC. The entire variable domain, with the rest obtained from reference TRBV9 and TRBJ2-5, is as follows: DSGVTQTPKHLITATGQRVTLRCSPRSGDLSVYWYQQSLDQGLQFLIQYYNGEERAKGNILERFSAQQFPDLHSELNLSSLELGDSALYFCASSVAGTTGETQYFGPGTRLLVL.

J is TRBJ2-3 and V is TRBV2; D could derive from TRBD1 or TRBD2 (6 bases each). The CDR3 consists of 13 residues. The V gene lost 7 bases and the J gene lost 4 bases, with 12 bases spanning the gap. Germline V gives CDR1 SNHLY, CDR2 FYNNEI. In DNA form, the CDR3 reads TGTGCCAGCAAACGTGGGGGGCCAGATACGCAGTATTTT. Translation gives CASKRGGPDTQYF. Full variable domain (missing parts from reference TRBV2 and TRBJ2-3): EPEVTQTPSHQVTQMGQEVILRCVPISNHLYFYWYRQILGQKVEFLVSFYNNEISEKSEIFDDQFSVERPDGSNFTLKIRSTKLEDSAMYFCASKRGGPDTQYFGPGTRLTVL.

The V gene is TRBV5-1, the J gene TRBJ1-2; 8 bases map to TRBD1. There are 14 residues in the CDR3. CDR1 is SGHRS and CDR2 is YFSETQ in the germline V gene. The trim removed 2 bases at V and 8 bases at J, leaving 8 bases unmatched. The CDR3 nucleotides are TGCGCCAGCAGCTTTAACGCAGGGGGCAACGGCTACACCTTC. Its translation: CASSFNAGGNGYTF.

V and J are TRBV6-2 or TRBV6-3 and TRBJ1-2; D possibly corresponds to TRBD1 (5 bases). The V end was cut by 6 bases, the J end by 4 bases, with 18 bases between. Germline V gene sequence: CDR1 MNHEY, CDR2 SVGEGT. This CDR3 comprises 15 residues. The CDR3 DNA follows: TGTGCCAGCAGGCCTCTGTTCAGGGAACCCTATGGCTACACCTTC. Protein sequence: CASRPLFREPYGYTF.

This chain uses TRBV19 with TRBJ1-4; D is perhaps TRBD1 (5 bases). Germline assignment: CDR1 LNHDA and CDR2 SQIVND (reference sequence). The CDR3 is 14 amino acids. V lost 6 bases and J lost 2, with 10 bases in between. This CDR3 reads CASRATVTNEKLFF. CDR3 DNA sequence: TGTGCCAGTAGGGCGACAGTTACTAATGAAAAACTGTTTTTT. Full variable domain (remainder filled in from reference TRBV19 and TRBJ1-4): DGGITQSPKYLFRKEGQNVTLSCEQNLNHDAMYWYRQDPGQGLRLIYYSQIVNDFQKGDIAEGYSVSREKKESFPLTVTSAQKNPTAFYLCASRATVTNEKLFFGSGTQLSVL.

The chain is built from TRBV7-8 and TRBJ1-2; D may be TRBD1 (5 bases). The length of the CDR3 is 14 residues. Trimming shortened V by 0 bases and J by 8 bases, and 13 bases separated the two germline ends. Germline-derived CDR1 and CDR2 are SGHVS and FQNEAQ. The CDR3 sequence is CASSLARDSLGYTF. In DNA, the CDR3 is TGTGCCAGCAGCTTAGCCCGAGACAGCCTCGGCTACACCTTC. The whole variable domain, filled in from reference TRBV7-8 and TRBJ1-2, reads GAGVSQSPRYKVAKRGQDVALRCDPISGHVSLFWYQQALGQGPEFLTYFQNEAQLDKSGLPSDRFFAERPEGSVSTLKIQRTQQEDSAVYLCASSLARDSLGYTFGSGTRLTVV.

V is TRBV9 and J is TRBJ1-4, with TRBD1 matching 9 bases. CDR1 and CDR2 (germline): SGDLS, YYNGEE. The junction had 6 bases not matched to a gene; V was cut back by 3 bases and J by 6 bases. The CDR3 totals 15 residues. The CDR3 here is CASSAPGQGDEKLFF. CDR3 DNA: TGTGCCAGCAGCGCACCGGGACAGGGAGATGAAAAACTGTTTTTT.

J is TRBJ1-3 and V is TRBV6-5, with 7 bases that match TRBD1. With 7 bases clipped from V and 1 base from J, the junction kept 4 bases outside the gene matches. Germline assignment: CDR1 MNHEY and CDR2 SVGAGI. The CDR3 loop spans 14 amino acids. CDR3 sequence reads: CASTTTGSGNTIYF. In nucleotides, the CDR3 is TGTGCCAGCACCACGACAGGGTCTGGAAACACCATATATTTT.

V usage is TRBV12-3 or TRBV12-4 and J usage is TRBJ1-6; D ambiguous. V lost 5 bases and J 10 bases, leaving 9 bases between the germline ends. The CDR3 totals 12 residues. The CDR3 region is CASSPSKSPLHF. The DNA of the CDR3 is TGTGCCAGCAGTCCGTCTAAGTCACCCCTCCACTTT.

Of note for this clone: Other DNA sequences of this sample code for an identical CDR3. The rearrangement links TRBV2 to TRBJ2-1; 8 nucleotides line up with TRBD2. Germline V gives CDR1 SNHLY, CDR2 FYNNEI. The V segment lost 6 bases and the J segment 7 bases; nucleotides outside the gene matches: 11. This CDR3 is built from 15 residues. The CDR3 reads CASSQRGGGWNEQFF. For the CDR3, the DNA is TGTGCCAGCAGCCAACGGGGCGGGGGGTGGAATGAGCAGTTCTTC.

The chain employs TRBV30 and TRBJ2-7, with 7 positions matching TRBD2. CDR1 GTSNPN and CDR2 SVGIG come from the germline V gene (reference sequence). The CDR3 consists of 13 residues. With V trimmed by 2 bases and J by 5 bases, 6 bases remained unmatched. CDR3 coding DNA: TGTGCCTGGAGTTGGCGGGGGTTGGACGAGCAGTACTTC. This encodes CAWSWRGLDEQYF.

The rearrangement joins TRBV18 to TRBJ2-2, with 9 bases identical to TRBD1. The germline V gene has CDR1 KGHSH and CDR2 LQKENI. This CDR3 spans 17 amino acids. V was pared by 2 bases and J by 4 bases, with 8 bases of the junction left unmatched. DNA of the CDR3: TGTGCCAGCTCACCAGGGTTCGGGACAGGGTTCACCGGGGAGCTGTTTTTT. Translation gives CASSPGFGTGFTGELFF.